This T cell receptor (beta chain) is from a study of cytomegalovirus exposure and HLA in healthy donors. Amplification used 60 Vbeta primers and 13 Jbeta primers. Only in-frame clones appear in the TCRdb table, and some are missing; sequencing was by immunoSEQ multiplex PCR. Of 100,000 to 150,000 clones in the sample, roughly 74% were seen once. CDR3 length equals 15 residues. Between the trimmed V and J ends, which lost 5 bases and 2 bases, there was a span of 14 bases. Germline V lookup: CDR1 SEHNR, CDR2 FQNEAQ (reference sequence). Sequencing was carried out using PBMCs. This receptor was taken from a woman in her forties or fifties in good health and CMV-seropositive. The chain carries TRBV7-9 and TRBJ2-3; D remains ambiguous. The CDR3 DNA is TGTGCCAGCAGCCATAACCTGCGGTACACAGATACGCAGTATTTT. Amino acid sequence: CASSHNLRYTDTQYF.